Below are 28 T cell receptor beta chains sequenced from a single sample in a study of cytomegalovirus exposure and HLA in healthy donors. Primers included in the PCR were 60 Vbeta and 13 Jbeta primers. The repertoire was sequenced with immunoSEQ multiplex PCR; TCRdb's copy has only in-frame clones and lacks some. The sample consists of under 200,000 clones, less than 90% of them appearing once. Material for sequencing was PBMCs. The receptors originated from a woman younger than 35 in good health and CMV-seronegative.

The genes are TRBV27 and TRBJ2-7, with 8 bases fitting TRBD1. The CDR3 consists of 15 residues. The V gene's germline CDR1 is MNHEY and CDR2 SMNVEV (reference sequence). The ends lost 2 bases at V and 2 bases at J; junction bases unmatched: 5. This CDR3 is CASSLQRTGPYEQYF. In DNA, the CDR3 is TGTGCCAGCAGTTTACAAAGGACAGGGCCCTACGAGCAGTACTTC.

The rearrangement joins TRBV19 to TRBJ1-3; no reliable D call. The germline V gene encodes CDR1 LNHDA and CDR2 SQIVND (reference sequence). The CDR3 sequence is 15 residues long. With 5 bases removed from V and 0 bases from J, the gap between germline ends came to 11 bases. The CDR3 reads CASSPHQYSGNTIYF. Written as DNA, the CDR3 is TGTGCCAGTAGTCCCCATCAGTACTCTGGAAACACCATATATTTT. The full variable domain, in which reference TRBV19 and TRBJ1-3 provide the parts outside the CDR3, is DGGITQSPKYLFRKEGQNVTLSCEQNLNHDAMYWYRQDPGQGLRLIYYSQIVNDFQKGDIAEGYSVSREKKESFPLTVTSAQKNPTAFYLCASSPHQYSGNTIYFGEGSWLTVV.

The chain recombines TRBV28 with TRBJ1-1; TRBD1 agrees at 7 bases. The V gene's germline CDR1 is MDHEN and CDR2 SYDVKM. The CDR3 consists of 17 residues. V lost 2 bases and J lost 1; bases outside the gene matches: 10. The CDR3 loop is CASSLVRQGVGNTEAFF. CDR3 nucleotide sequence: TGTGCCAGCAGTTTAGTGAGGCAGGGGGTGGGGAACACTGAAGCTTTCTTT.

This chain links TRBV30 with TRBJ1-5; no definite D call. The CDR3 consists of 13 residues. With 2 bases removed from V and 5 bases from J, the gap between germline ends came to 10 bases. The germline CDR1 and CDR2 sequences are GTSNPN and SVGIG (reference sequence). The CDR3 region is CAWSRGRDQPQHF. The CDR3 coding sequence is TGTGCCTGGAGTCGGGGAAGGGATCAGCCCCAGCATTTT.

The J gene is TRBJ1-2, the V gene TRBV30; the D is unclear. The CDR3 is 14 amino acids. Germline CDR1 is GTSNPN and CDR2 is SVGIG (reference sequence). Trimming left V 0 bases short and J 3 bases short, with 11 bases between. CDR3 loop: CAWSVESAYYGYTF. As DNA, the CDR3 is TGTGCCTGGAGTGTGGAGTCAGCCTACTATGGCTACACCTTC.

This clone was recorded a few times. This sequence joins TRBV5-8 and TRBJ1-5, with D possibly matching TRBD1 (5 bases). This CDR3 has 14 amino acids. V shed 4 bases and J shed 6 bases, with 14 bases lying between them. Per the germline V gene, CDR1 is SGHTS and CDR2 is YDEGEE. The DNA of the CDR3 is TGTGCCAGCAGCCCCGGGGGTAGGGTTCAGCCCCAGCATTTT. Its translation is CASSPGGRVQPQHF.

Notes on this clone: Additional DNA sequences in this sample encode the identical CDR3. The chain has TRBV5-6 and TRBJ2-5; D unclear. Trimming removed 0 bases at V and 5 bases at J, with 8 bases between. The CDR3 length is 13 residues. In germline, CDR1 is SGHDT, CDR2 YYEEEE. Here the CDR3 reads CASSLVPGETQYF. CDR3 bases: TGTGCCAGCAGCTTGGTTCCCGGGGAGACCCAGTACTTC.

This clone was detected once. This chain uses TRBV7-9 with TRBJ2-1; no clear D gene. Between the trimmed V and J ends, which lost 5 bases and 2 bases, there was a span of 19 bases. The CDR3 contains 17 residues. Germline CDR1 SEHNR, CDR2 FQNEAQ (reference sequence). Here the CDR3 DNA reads TGTGCCAGCAGCCCATCACAGACCCTCAGAGCCTACAATGAGCAGTTCTTC. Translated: CASSPSQTLRAYNEQFF.

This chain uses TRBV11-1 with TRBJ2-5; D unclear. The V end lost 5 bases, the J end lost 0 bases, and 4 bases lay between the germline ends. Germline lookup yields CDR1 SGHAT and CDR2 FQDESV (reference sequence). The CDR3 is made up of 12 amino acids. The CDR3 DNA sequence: TGTGCCAGCAGCCGGGACCAAGAGACCCAGTACTTC. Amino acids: CASSRDQETQYF.

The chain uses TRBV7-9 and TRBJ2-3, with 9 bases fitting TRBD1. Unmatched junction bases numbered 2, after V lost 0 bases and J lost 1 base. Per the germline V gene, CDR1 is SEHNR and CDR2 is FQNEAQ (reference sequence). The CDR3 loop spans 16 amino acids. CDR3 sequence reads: CASSLARTGGTDTQYF. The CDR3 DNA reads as TGTGCCAGCAGCTTAGCGCGGACAGGGGGCACAGATACGCAGTATTTT.

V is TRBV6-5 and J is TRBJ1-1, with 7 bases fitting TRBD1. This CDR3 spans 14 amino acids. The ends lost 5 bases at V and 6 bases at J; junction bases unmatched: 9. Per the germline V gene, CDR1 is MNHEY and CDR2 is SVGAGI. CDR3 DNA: TGTGCCAGCAGTCTTACAGGGGTAGGCGCTGAAGCTTTCTTT. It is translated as CASSLTGVGAEAFF.

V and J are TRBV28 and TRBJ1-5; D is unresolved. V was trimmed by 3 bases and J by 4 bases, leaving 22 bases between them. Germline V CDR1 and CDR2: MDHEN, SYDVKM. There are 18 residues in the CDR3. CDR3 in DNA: TGTGCCAGCAGTTTGTGGTTAAATTACGGGGAGAATAATCAGCCCCAGCATTTT. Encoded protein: CASSLWLNYGENNQPQHF.

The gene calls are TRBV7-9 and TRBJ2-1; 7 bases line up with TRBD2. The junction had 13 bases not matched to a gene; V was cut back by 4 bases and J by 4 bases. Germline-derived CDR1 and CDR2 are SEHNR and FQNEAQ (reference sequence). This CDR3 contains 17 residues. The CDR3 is CASSSTLTSAPYNEQFF. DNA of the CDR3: TGTGCCAGCAGCTCTACTCTTACTAGCGCTCCTTACAATGAGCAGTTCTTC.

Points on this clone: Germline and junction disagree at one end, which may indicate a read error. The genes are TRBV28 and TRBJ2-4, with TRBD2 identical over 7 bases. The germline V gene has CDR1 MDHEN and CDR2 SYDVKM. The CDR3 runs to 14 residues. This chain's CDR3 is CASTAGAGKNVQYF. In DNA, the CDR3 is TGTGCCAGCACCGCGGGAGCAGGGAAAAACGTTCAGTACTTC.

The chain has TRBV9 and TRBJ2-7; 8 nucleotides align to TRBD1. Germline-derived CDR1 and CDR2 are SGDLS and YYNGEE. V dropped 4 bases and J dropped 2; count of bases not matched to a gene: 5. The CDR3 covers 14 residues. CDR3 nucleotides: TGTGCCAGCAGCCCCCAGGGACAGGCCTACGAGCAGTACTTC. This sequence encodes CASSPQGQAYEQYF.

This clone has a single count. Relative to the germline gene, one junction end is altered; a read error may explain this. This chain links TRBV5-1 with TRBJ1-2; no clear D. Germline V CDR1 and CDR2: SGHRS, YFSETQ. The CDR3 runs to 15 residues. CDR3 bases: TGCGTCAGCAGCTTTCTGGAGGGAGCGGACTATGGCTACACCTTC. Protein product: CVSSFLEGADYGYTF.

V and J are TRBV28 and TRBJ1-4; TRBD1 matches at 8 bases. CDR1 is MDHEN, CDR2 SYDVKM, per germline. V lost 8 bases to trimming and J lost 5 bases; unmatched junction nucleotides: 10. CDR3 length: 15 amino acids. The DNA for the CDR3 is TGTGCCAGCCGACCAACAGGGGGTGTAAATGAAAAACTGTTTTTT. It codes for CASRPTGGVNEKLFF.

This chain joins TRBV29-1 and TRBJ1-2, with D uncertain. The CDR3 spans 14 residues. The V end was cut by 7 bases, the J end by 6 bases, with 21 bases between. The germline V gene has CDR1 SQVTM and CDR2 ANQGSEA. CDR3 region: CSAEGGFSTDGYTF. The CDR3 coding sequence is TGCAGCGCCGAGGGTGGCTTCAGTACGGATGGCTACACCTTC.

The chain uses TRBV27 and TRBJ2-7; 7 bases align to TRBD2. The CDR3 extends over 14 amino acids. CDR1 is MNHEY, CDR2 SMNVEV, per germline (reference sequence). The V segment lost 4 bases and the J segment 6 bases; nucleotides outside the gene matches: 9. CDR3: CASSSGGRPVEQYF. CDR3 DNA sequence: TGTGCCAGCAGTTCCGGGGGGAGGCCGGTCGAGCAGTACTTC.

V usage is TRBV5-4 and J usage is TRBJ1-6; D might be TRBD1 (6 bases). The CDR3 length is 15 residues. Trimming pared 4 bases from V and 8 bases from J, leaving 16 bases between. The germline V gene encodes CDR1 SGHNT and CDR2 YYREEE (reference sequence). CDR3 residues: CASSLTWGQDSPLHF. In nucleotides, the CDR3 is TGTGCCAGCAGCCTCACGTGGGGGCAGGATTCACCCCTCCACTTT.

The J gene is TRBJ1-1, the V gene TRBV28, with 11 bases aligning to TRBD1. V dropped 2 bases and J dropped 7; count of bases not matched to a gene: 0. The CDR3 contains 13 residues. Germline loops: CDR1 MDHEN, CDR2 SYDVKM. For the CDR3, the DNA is TGTGCCAGCAGTTTAGGGACAGGGGGTGAAGCTTTCTTT. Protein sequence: CASSLGTGGEAFF.

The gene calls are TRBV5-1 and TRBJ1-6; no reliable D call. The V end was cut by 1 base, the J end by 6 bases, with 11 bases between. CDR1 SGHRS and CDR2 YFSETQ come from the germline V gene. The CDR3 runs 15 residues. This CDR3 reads CASSLMELTNSPLHF. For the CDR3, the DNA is TGCGCCAGCAGCTTGATGGAGCTCACTAATTCACCCCTCCACTTT.

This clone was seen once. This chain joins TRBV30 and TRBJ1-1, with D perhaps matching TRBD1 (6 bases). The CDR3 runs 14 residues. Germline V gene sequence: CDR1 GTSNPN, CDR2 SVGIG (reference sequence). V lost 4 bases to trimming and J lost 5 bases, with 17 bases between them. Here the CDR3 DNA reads TGTGCCTGGAAAGAAACAGGGCGAGGGACTGAAGCTTTCTTT. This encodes CAWKETGRGTEAFF.

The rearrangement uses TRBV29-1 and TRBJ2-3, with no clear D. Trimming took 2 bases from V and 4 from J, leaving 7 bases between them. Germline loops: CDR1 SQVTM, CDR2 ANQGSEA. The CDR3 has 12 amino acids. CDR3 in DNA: TGCAGCGTTGAACAGTCAGCAGATACGCAGTATTTT. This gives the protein CSVEQSADTQYF.

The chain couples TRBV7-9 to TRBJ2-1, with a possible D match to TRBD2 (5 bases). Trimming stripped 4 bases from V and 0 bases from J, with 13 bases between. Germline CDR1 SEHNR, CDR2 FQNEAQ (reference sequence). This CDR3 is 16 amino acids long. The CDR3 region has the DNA TGTGCCAGCAGCTCCAGTCCTACTAGCTCCTACAATGAGCAGTTCTTC. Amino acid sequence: CASSSSPTSSYNEQFF.

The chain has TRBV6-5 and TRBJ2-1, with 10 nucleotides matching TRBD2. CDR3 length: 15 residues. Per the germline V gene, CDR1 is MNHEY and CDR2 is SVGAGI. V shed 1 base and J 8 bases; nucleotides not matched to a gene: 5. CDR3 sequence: CASSYFRTSGDEQFF. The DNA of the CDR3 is TGTGCCAGCAGTTACTTCAGGACTAGCGGCGATGAGCAGTTCTTC.

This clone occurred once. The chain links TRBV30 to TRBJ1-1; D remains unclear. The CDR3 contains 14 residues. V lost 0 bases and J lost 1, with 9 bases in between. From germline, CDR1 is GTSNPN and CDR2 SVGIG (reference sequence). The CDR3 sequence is CAWSVRSGNTEAFF. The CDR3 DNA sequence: TGTGCCTGGAGTGTACGTTCGGGGAACACTGAAGCTTTCTTT.

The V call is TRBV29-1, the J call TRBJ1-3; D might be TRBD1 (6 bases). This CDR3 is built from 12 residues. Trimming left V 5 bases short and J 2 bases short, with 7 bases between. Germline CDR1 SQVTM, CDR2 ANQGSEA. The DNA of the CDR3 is TGCAGCGTTAGGACAGCTGGAAACACCATATATTTT. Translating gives CSVRTAGNTIYF.